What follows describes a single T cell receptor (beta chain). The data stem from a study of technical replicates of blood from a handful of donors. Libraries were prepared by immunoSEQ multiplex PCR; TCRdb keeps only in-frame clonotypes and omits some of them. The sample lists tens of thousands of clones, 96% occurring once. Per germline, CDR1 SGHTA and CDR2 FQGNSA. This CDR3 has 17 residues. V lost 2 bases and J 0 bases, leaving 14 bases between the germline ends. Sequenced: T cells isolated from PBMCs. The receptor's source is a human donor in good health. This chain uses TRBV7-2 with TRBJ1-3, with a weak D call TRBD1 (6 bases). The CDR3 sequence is CASSLIGQPISGNTIYF. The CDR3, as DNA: TGTGCCAGCAGCTTAATCGGACAGCCTATCTCTGGAAACACCATATATTTT.